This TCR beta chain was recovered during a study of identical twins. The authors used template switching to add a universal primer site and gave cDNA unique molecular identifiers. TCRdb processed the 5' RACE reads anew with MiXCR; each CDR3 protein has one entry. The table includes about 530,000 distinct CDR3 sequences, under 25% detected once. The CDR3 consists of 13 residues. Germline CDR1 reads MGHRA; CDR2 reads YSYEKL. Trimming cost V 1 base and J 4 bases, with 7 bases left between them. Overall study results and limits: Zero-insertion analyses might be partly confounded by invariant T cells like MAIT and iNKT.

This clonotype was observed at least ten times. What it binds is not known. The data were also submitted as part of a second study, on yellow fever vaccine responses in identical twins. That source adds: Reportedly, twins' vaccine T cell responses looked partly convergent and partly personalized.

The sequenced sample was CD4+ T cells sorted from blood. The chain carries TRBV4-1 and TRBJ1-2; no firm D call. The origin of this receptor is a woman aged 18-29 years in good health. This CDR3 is CASSQGSVYGYTF. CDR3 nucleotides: TGCGCCAGCAGCCAAGGATCGGTCTATGGCTACACCTTC.